Following are 10 T cell receptor beta chains from one sample sequenced in a study of cytomegalovirus exposure and HLA in healthy donors. 13 Jbeta primers and 60 Vbeta primers were used for the PCR. The repertoire was sequenced with immunoSEQ multiplex PCR; TCRdb's copy has only in-frame clones and lacks some. The table includes approximately 170,000 clones, about 71% detected once. The source material was PBMCs. These receptors were taken from a woman aged 40 to 49 in good health and CMV-seropositive.

V and J are TRBV29-1 and TRBJ2-4, with 8 bases fitting TRBD1. The germline V gene encodes CDR1 SQVTM and CDR2 ANQGSEA. The CDR3 contains 14 residues. Unmatched junction bases numbered 12, after V lost 6 bases and J lost 8 bases. The CDR3 region is CSVRTGWSLDIQYF. For the CDR3, the DNA is TGCAGCGTACGGACAGGGTGGAGTTTGGACATTCAGTACTTC.

CDR3 nucleotides: TGTGCCAGCAGCTTAGGGTATTCGGGAGAGGGTTATGAGCAGTTCTTC. Protein sequence: CASSLGYSGEGYEQFF. The chain employs TRBV7-9 and TRBJ2-1, with a weak D call TRBD2 (6 bases). CDR1 and CDR2 (germline): SEHNR, FQNEAQ (reference sequence). CDR3 length equals 16 residues. The V gene lost 1 base and the J gene lost 8 bases, with 18 bases spanning the gap.

The chain combines TRBV4-2 with TRBJ2-7; TRBD2 agrees at 7 bases. This CDR3 has 18 amino acids. The germline V gene has CDR1 LGHNA and CDR2 YNFKEQ. V lost 0 bases and J lost 0; bases outside the gene matches: 11. This CDR3 is CASSQEITAGSLSYEQYF. The DNA of the CDR3 is TGTGCCAGCAGCCAAGAGATAACAGCGGGGTCCCTCTCCTACGAGCAGTACTTC.

The chain couples TRBV4-2 to TRBJ2-5; 7 bases agree with TRBD2. This CDR3 is 16 amino acids long. V gave up 1 base and J gave up 4 bases; unmatched junction bases: 9. From germline, CDR1 is LGHNA and CDR2 YNFKEQ. The DNA for the CDR3 is TGTGCCAGCAGCCAAGCCGGTGGGACGGGGGGAGAGACCCAGTACTTC. Protein: CASSQAGGTGGETQYF.

This chain connects TRBV2 to TRBJ2-7; D is perhaps TRBD1 (6 bases). Trimming took 4 bases from V and 5 from J, leaving 15 bases between them. The CDR3 totals 14 residues. Germline CDR1 and CDR2: SNHLY and FYNNEI. In DNA, the CDR3 is TGTGCCAGCAGTGGGGTAAGGGGGTATAACGAGCAGTACTTC. Its protein product is CASSGVRGYNEQYF.

This sequence joins TRBV28 and TRBJ2-7; the D is unclear. Trimming removed 5 bases at V and 2 bases at J, with 13 bases between. The CDR3 runs to 14 residues. CDR1 is MDHEN, CDR2 SYDVKM, per germline. CDR3 nucleotides: TGTGCCAGCAGTCGAGTGAGTGAGACCTACGAGCAGTACTTC. This translates into CASSRVSETYEQYF. Complete variable domain (other parts from reference TRBV28 and TRBJ2-7): DVKVTQSSRYLVKRTGEKVFLECVQDMDHENMFWYRQDPGLGLRLIYFSYDVKMKEKGDIPEGYSVSREKKERFSLILESASTNQTSMYLCASSRVSETYEQYFGPGTRLTVT.

V usage is TRBV5-4 and J usage is TRBJ2-6; weak D call: TRBD1 (6 bases). This CDR3 is 17 amino acids long. Per the germline V gene, CDR1 is SGHNT and CDR2 is YYREEE (reference sequence). The germline V and J ends were trimmed by 4 bases and 2 bases, with 16 bases remaining between them. The DNA for the CDR3 is TGTGCCAGCAGCACCCGGAGTGGGGGCGCTGGGGCCAACGTCCTGACTTTC. Amino acid sequence: CASSTRSGGAGANVLTF.

The chain links TRBV7-9 to TRBJ2-1; 12 nucleotides agree with TRBD2. Germline CDR1 is SEHNR and CDR2 is FQNEAQ (reference sequence). The CDR3 length is 13 residues. Trimming took 8 bases from V and 6 from J; bases not matched to a gene: 2. For the CDR3, the DNA is TGTGCCAGCGGACTAGCGGGAAGCAATGAGCAGTTCTTC. Protein sequence: CASGLAGSNEQFF.

This clone was seen a handful of times. The V call is TRBV28, the J call TRBJ2-3; possibly TRBD2 for D (6 bases). The CDR3 length is 15 residues. V gave up 7 bases and J gave up 1 base, with 15 bases separating them. Germline V gene data show CDR1 as MDHEN and CDR2 as SYDVKM. The CDR3 region has the DNA TGTGCCAGCAAGTCCGGGGTAGCGGGCACAGATACGCAGTATTTT. It codes for CASKSGVAGTDTQYF.

Only a few counts were recorded for this clone. The rearrangement joins TRBV9 to TRBJ1-2; 7 nucleotides match TRBD1. The CDR3 is 14 amino acids. Trimming removed 4 bases from V and 8 bases from J; junction bases left unmatched: 11. CDR1 is SGDLS and CDR2 is YYNGEE in the germline V gene. The CDR3 DNA is TGTGCCAGCAGCACCCTAACAGGGGTCGGAGGCTACACCTTC. Protein: CASSTLTGVGGYTF. Using reference TRBV9 and TRBJ1-2 for the parts outside the CDR3, the full variable domain is DSGVTQTPKHLITATGQRVTLRCSPRSGDLSVYWYQQSLDQGLQFLIQYYNGEERAKGNILERFSAQQFPDLHSELNLSSLELGDSALYFCASSTLTGVGGYTFGSGTRLTVV.